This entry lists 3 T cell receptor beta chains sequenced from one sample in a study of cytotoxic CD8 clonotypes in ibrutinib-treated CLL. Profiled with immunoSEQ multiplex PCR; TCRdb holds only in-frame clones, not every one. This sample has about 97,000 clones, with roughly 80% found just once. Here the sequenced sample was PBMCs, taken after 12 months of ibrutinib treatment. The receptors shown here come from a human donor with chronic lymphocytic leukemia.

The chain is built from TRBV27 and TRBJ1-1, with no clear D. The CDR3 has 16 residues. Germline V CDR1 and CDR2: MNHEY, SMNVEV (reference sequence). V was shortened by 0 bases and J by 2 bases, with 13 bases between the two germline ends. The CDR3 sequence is CASSLSGTAKNTEAFF. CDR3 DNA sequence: TGTGCCAGCAGTTTATCGGGAACCGCGAAAAACACTGAAGCTTTCTTT.

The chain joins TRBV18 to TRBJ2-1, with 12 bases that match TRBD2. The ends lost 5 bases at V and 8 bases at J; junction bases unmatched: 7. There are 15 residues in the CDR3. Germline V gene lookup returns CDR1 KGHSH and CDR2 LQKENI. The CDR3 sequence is CASSSSSGGAYEQFF. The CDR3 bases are TGTGCCAGCTCATCGTCTAGCGGGGGGGCATATGAGCAGTTCTTC.

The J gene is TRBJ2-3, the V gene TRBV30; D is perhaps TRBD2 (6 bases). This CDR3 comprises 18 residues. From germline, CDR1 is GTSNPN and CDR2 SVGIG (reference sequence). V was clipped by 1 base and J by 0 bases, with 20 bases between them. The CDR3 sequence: CAWSAMLGLGTSTDTQYF. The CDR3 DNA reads TGTGCCTGGAGTGCGATGCTCGGACTGGGGACTAGCACAGATACGCAGTATTTT.